The TCR beta chain under discussion was sequenced for a study of blood T cell repertoires in COVID-19. Turning to the study itself: Acute and convalescent COVID-19 specimens originated in the United States, Italy and Spain. Sample material is recorded as cDNA or gDNA derived from T cells, B-cell-depleted T cells, or PBMCs.

The CDR3 is 14 amino acids. V shed 3 bases, J shed 5 bases, and the junction held 6 bases outside the gene matches. Germline-derived CDR1 and CDR2 are SGHNT and YYREEE (reference sequence). The authors' processing: The authors estimated nucleated cell counts from reference gene primer amplification. Repertoires were generated with immunoSEQ multiplex PCR, while TCRdb's copy carries only in-frame clones and drops some. V, J and clone size were drawn from that table, and D and trimming were deduced from the DNA. Of more than 75,000 clones in the sample, more than 75% were seen once. The chain employs TRBV5-4 and TRBJ1-1; 8 nucleotides align to TRBD1. The receptor comes from a woman between 65 and 79 years old with acute or convalescent COVID-19. The sequencing input was peripheral blood. CDR3 coding DNA: TGTGCCAGCAGCTCCGGACAGGGTAAGACTGAAGCTTTCTTT. Translation gives CASSSGQGKTEAFF.